The next 12 T cell receptor beta chains were all read from a single sample in a study of blood T cell repertoires in COVID-19. This table comes from immunoSEQ multiplex PCR, and its TCRdb copy is limited to in-frame clones, with some not included. Found here are approximately 280,000 clones, about 83% of them singletons; the top ten hold about 5.7%. The specimen was PBMCs or T cells enriched from blood (not recorded which). Receptor source: a woman aged 40 to 55 who had recovered from COVID-19.

This clone was seen just once. V is TRBV30 and J is TRBJ1-4, with a possible D match to TRBD1 (5 bases). From germline, CDR1 is GTSNPN and CDR2 SVGIG (reference sequence). This CDR3 comprises 14 residues. Trimming removed 3 bases at V and 5 bases at J, with 13 bases between. The CDR3 loop reads CAWRYSGLNEKLFF. The CDR3 coding sequence is TGTGCCTGGAGGTACTCGGGACTCAATGAAAAACTGTTTTTT.

This chain links TRBV5-6 with TRBJ2-7, with TRBD2 as a possible D gene (6 bases). V lost 2 bases and J 7 bases, leaving 19 bases between the germline ends. CDR1 and CDR2 (germline): SGHDT, YYEEEE. The CDR3 has 15 residues. CDR3 coding DNA: TGTGCCAGCAGCTTCCGGGACTCCGTTCGGGGTGAGCAGTACTTC. Translated, it gives CASSFRDSVRGEQYF.

The V and J genes are TRBV7-9 and TRBJ2-5, with a weak D call TRBD1 (5 bases). Germline lookup yields CDR1 SEHNR and CDR2 FQNEAQ (reference sequence). The CDR3 consists of 14 residues. Trimming cost V 2 bases and J 7 bases, with 14 bases left between them. The CDR3 protein is CASSLTHLQGTQYF. Written as DNA, the CDR3 is TGTGCCAGCAGCTTAACTCATCTGCAGGGGACCCAGTACTTC. Full variable domain (remainder filled in from reference TRBV7-9 and TRBJ2-5): DTGVSQNPRHKITKRGQNVTFRCDPISEHNRLYWYRQTLGQGPEFLTYFQNEAQLEKSRLLSDRFSAERPKGSFSTLEIQRTEQGDSAMYLCASSLTHLQGTQYFGPGTRLLVL.

The chain couples TRBV28 to TRBJ2-7, with D possibly matching TRBD2 (6 bases). This CDR3 has 15 amino acids. Looked up from germline, CDR1 is MDHEN and CDR2 is SYDVKM. Trimming removed 3 bases from V and 4 bases from J, with 16 bases in between. CDR3 DNA: TGTGCCAGCAGTTTCACCTTCAGGGAGGATTACGAGCAGTACTTC. As protein: CASSFTFREDYEQYF. The full variable domain, with the rest looked up from reference TRBV28 and TRBJ2-7, is DVKVTQSSRYLVKRTGEKVFLECVQDMDHENMFWYRQDPGLGLRLIYFSYDVKMKEKGDIPEGYSVSREKKERFSLILESASTNQTSMYLCASSFTFREDYEQYFGPGTRLTVT.

The J gene is TRBJ2-1, the V gene TRBV9; no definite D call. The germline V and J ends were trimmed by 0 bases and 0 bases, with 10 bases remaining between them. There are 16 residues in the CDR3. Germline-derived CDR1 and CDR2 are SGDLS and YYNGEE. CDR3 protein: CASSVVPSSSYNEQFF. In DNA form, the CDR3 reads TGTGCCAGCAGCGTAGTTCCTTCTAGCTCCTACAATGAGCAGTTCTTC.

The chain employs TRBV4-3 and TRBJ2-1; TRBD2 is a possible D gene (6 bases). V lost 1 base to trimming and J lost 6 bases, with 16 bases between them. Per the germline V gene, CDR1 is LGHNA and CDR2 is YSLEER. The CDR3 length is 16 residues. DNA for the CDR3: TGCGCCAGCAGCCAAGTTCGGGGCGGGATTATCAATGAGCAGTTCTTC. Protein sequence: CASSQVRGGIINEQFF.

This clone occurred once. The gene calls are TRBV18 and TRBJ2-3; 9 bases align to TRBD1. The junction had 7 bases not matched to a gene; V was cut back by 5 bases and J by 1 base. Germline V CDR1 and CDR2: KGHSH, LQKENI. This CDR3 is built from 16 residues. This chain's CDR3 is CASSATTGGGTDTQYF. CDR3 coding DNA: TGTGCCAGCTCAGCAACTACAGGGGGCGGCACAGATACGCAGTATTTT.

This rearrangement joins TRBV2 to TRBJ2-5, with 8 bases that match TRBD1. Looked up from germline, CDR1 is SNHLY and CDR2 is FYNNEI. V was clipped by 7 bases and J by 2 bases; unmatched bases: 6. The CDR3 sequence is 14 residues long. The CDR3 sequence is CASKFGDRQETQYF. CDR3 nucleotide sequence: TGTGCCAGCAAATTTGGGGACAGGCAAGAGACCCAGTACTTC.

This clone appeared a single time. The V and J genes are TRBV28 and TRBJ2-7, with 7 nucleotides matching TRBD1. V was pared by 7 bases and J by 2 bases, with 5 bases of the junction left unmatched. Germline V CDR1 and CDR2: MDHEN, SYDVKM. This CDR3 comprises 13 residues. CDR3 nucleotide sequence: TGTGCCAGCAAAACGGGACAGCCCTACGAGCAGTACTTC. It yields the protein CASKTGQPYEQYF.

The chain links TRBV25-1 to TRBJ1-1, with D possibly being TRBD1 (5 bases). The CDR3 has 12 amino acids. Germline V lookup: CDR1 MGHDK, CDR2 SYGVNS. The V end was cut by 6 bases, the J end by 5 bases, with 10 bases between. CDR3 region: CASSGGGTEAFF. The CDR3 region has the DNA TGTGCCAGCAGCGGGGGGGGGACTGAAGCTTTCTTT.

The chain employs TRBV7-6 and TRBJ1-4, with TRBD1 matching over 7 bases. The J segment lost 7 bases and the V segment lost 5 bases, leaving 10 bases of the junction unmatched. There are 15 residues in the CDR3. CDR1 is SGHVS, CDR2 FNYEAQ, per germline. The DNA for the CDR3 is TGTGCCAGCAGCCCGGACAGGCCCAGGGGTGAAAAACTGTTTTTT. The encoded protein is CASSPDRPRGEKLFF.

The genes are TRBV5-4 and TRBJ2-7, with 10 bases lining up with TRBD1. This CDR3 comprises 16 residues. V was clipped by 1 base and J by 5 bases; unmatched bases: 9. In germline, CDR1 is SGHNT, CDR2 YYREEE (reference sequence). CDR3 bases: TGTGCCAGCAGCTTGCCGGACAGGGGGACCCGGAACGAGCAGTACTTC. It is translated as CASSLPDRGTRNEQYF. Full variable domain (missing parts from reference TRBV5-4 and TRBJ2-7): ETGVTQSPTHLIKTRGQQVTLRCSSQSGHNTVSWYQQALGQGPQFIFQYYREEENGRGNFPPRFSGLQFPNYSSELNVNALELDDSALYLCASSLPDRGTRNEQYFGPGTRLTVT.